Given below is one T cell receptor (beta chain) in context. Participant-reported clinical history was the basis for cohort assignment. This table comes from immunoSEQ multiplex PCR, and its TCRdb copy is limited to in-frame clones, with some not included. Among roughly 69,000 clones, about 82% were seen once, and the ten largest hold approximately 4%. These data come from a study of blood T cell repertoires in COVID-19. The overall study: Acute and convalescent COVID-19 samples came from the United States, Italy and Spain.

The trim removed 5 bases at V and 1 base at J, leaving 5 bases unmatched. Germline CDR1 is MNHEY and CDR2 is SVGEGT. CDR3 size: 14 residues. What was sequenced was PBMCs or T cells enriched from blood (not recorded which). This chain links TRBV6-2 or TRBV6-3 with TRBJ2-7; TRBD1 agrees at 7 bases. This clonotype originated in a middle-aged woman with acute COVID-19. DNA of the CDR3: TGTGCCAGCAGTCCCACAGGGGAATCCTACGAGCAGTACGTC. Translation: CASSPTGESYEQYV.